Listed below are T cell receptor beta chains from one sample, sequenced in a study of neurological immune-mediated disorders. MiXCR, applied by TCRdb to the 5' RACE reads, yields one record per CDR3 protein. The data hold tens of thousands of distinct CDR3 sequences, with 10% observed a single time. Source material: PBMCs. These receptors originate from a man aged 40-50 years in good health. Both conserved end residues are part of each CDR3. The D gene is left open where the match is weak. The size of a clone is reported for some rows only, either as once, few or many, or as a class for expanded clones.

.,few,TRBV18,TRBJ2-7,CASSQGLAYEQYF,TGTGCCAGCTCTCAAGGGCTAGCCTACGAGCAGTACTTC
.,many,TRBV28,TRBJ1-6,CASSSSWSGYAPLHF,TGTGCCAGCAGTTCTAGCTGGTCCGGATACGCACCCCTCCACTTT
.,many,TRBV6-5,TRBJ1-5,CASSQGGNQPQHF,TGTGCCAGCTCCCAAGGTGGGAATCAGCCCCAGCATTTT
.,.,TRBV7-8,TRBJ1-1,CASSGQARTEAFF,TGTGCCTCCTCAGGGCAAGCGAGGACTGAAGCTTTCTTT
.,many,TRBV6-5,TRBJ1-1,CASTLKSGGFAEAFF,TGTGCCAGCACCCTAAAGTCGGGGGGATTCGCTGAAGCTTTCTTT
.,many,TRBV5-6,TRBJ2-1,CASSPLNNEQFF,TGTGCCAGCAGCCCCTTGAACAATGAGCAGTTCTTC
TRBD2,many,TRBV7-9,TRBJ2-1,CASSLAGGSFYNEQFF,TGTGCCAGCAGCTTAGCGGGCGGGAGCTTTTACAATGAGCAGTTCTTC
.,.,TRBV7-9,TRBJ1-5,CASSFYICSARPPGTVLRLPQHF,.
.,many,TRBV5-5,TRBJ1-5,CASSSTAGNSNQPQHF,TGTGCCAGCAGCTCCACCGCGGGTAATAGCAATCAGCCCCAGCATTTT
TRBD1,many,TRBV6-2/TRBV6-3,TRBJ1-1,CASRDTGQGWMKAFF,TGTGCCAGCAGGGACACGGGACAGGGGTGGATGAAAGCTTTCTTT
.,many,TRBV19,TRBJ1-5,CASSLGTGFGPQHF,TGTGCCAGTAGTCTCGGGACCGGATTTGGGCCCCAGCATTTT
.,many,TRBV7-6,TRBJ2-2,CASSADPDGELFF,TGTGCCAGCAGCGCGGACCCGGACGGGGAGCTGTTTTTT
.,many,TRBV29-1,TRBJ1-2,CSVAFGSNYGYTF,TGCAGCGTTGCGTTCGGCTCTAACTATGGCTACACCTTC
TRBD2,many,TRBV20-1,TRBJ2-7,CSATASGLAGEQYF,TGCAGTGCTACTGCTTCGGGACTAGCGGGGGAGCAGTACTTC
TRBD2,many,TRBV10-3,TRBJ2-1,CAISERTGTSGYNEQFF,TGTGCCATCAGTGAACGTACCGGGACTAGCGGTTACAATGAGCAGTTCTTC
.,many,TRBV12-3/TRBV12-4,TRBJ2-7,CASSLEQIYEQYF,TGTGCCAGCAGTTTAGAACAAATCTACGAGCAGTACTTC
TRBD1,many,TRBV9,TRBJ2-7,CASSVATWGTGGPYEQYF,TGTGCCAGCAGCGTAGCTACTTGGGGGACAGGGGGCCCCTACGAGCAGTACTTC
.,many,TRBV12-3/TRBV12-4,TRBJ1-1,CASSPTIGHDEAFF,TGTGCCAGCAGCCCTACTATTGGACACGACGAAGCTTTCTTT
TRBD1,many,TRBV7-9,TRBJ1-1,CASSFGQGVSEAFF,TGTGCCAGCAGCTTCGGACAGGGAGTCTCTGAAGCTTTCTTT
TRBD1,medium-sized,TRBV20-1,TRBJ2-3,CSARARTGSSDTQYF,TGCAGTGCTAGAGCTAGGACAGGGTCCAGTGATACGCAGTATTTT
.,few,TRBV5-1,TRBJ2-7,CASSLGWTEAYEQYF,TGCGCCAGCAGCTTGGGGTGGACGGAGGCCTACGAGCAGTACTTC
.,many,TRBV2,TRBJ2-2,CASTARLVGSGELFF,TGTGCCAGCACGGCTAGACTAGTGGGATCCGGGGAGCTGTTTTTT
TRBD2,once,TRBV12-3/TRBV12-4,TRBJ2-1,CASSKTSGGYNEQFF,TGTGCCAGCAGTAAGACTAGCGGGGGGTACAATGAACAGTTCTTC
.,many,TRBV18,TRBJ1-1,CASSPARGSNTEAFF,TGTGCCAGCTCACCGGCCAGGGGCTCTAACACTGAAGCTTTCTTT
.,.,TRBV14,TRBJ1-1,CASSQGTQSTEAFF,TGTGCCAGCAGCCAAGGCACACAGAGCACTGAAGCTTTCTTT
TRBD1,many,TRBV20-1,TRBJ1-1,CSARVRTGSRAEAFF,TGCAGTGCTAGAGTAAGGACAGGGAGTCGCGCTGAAGCTTTCTTT
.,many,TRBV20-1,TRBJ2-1,CSATPGVSSYNEQFF,TGCAGTGCGACCCCCGGGGTCTCCTCCTACAATGAGCAGTTCTTC
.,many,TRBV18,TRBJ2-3,CASSRQAGGSTDTQYF,TGTGCCAGCTCACGTCAGGCCGGGGGCTCCACAGATACGCAGTATTTT
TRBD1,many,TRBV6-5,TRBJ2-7,CASSRGGVNGYEQYF,TGTGCCAGCAGTAGAGGGGGCGTCAATGGCTACGAGCAGTACTTC
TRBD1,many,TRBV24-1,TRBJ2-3,CATSDSPSPGGADTQYF,TGTGCCACCAGTGATTCTCCTTCGCCAGGGGGCGCAGATACGCAGTATTTT
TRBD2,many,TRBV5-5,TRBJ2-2,CASRRGERNGELFF,TGTGCCAGCAGACGGGGGGAAAGGAACGGGGAGCTGTTTTTT
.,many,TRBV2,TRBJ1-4,CASTPDYTNEKLFF,TGTGCCAGCACCCCGGACTATACTAATGAAAAACTGTTTTTT
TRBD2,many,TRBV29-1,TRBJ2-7,CSVVLLADGSYEQYF,TGCAGCGTTGTCTTACTAGCGGATGGGTCCTACGAGCAGTACTTC
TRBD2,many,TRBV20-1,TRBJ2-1,CSARDSGREYNEQFF,TGCAGTGCTAGGGATAGCGGGAGAGAGTACAATGAGCAGTTCTTC
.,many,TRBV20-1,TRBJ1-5,CSAVGGPGSNQPQHF,TGCAGTGCCGTTGGCGGGCCGGGTAGCAATCAGCCCCAGCATTTT
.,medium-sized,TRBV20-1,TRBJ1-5,CSARPPGTVLRLPQHF,TGCAGTGCTAGGCCCCCGGGGACGGTACTCCGGTTGCCCCAGCATTTT
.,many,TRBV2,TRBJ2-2,CASSADQGTPGELFF,TGTGCCAGCAGTGCGGATCAGGGGACCCCCGGGGAGCTGTTTTTT